This entry is about one T cell receptor (beta chain). These data originate in a study of CD8+CD57+ T cells in acquired aplastic anemia. Study-level background: Average DNA yield from sorted CD4+ and CD8+ cells was approximately 3.2 ug.

With 0 bases removed from V and 1 base from J, the gap between germline ends came to 12 bases. The CDR3 covers 16 residues. Germline V gene lookup returns CDR1 SGHRS and CDR2 YFSETQ. Genomic DNA, serving as template, underwent TCR beta VDJ and CDR3 profiling. TCRdb ran MiXCR on the reads and lists one entry per CDR3 protein. The sample includes about 140,000 distinct CDR3 sequences, less than 45% of them seen just once. The chain uses TRBV5-1 and TRBJ2-3; D might be TRBD1 (6 bases). Material for sequencing was sorted CD4+, CD8+, or CD8+CD57+ T cells (not recorded which) from PBMCs. The source of this sequence is a human donor in good health, serving as a control. DNA for the CDR3: TGCGCCAGCAGCTTGGGGGGGCTAGTGGGCACAGATACGCAGTATTTT. Translating it yields CASSLGGLVGTDTQYF.